The 28 T cell receptor beta chains listed next were all sequenced from one sample in a study of T-cell reconstitution after alpha-beta-depleted transplantation in children. TCRbeta library preparation incorporated unique molecular identifiers. MiXCR was run by TCRdb on the PCR reads, yielding one entry per CDR3 protein. Among roughly 490,000 distinct CDR3 sequences listed, over 10% were seen once. Sequenced here: PBMCs, mostly from graft donor cells, sampled 180 days after TCRalphabeta/CD19-depleted stem cell transplant. These receptors were obtained from a female patient aged 2-15 years who had a stem cell transplant for aplastic anemia, so the T cells may come from the graft donor.

The chain recombines TRBV15 with TRBJ2-1; perhaps TRBD2 as D (5 bases). The CDR3 is 13 residues long. Germline V gene data show CDR1 as LNHNV and CDR2 as YYDKDF (reference sequence). Trimming took 4 bases from V and 12 from J, leaving 16 bases between them. Here the CDR3 DNA reads TGTGCCACCAGCAACGAACCCGGGAAAAGGCAGTTCTTC. Translation gives CATSNEPGKRQFF.

This clonotype came up a few times. This chain links TRBV3-1 with TRBJ1-2; D may be TRBD1 (5 bases). The germline CDR1 and CDR2 sequences are LGHDT and YNNKEL (reference sequence). Trimming shortened V by 6 bases and J by 8 bases, and 16 bases separated the two germline ends. CDR3 size: 13 residues. CDR3 DNA sequence: TGTGCCAGCAGTCCGGGACGGCCTGTGGGCTACACCTTC. Protein: CASSPGRPVGYTF.

This chain connects TRBV24-1 to TRBJ2-3; weak D call: TRBD1 (5 bases). The V and J ends lost 3 bases and 0 bases respectively, with 12 bases between them. The CDR3 is 16 amino acids. CDR1 is KGHDR and CDR2 is SFDVKD in the germline V gene. The CDR3 reads CATSDPTELSTDTQYF. CDR3 in DNA: TGTGCCACCAGTGATCCGACAGAATTGAGCACAGATACGCAGTATTTT.

V and J are TRBV12-3 or TRBV12-4 and TRBJ2-7; 10 bases fit TRBD2. CDR3 length: 15 amino acids. V shed 5 bases and J 5 bases; nucleotides not matched to a gene: 9. CDR3 loop: CASSLLTSGNNEQYF. The CDR3 DNA reads TGTGCCAGCAGTCTATTAACTAGCGGGAACAACGAGCAGTACTTC.

This clonotype has a handful of counts. The chain carries TRBV27 and TRBJ1-2; D might be TRBD1 (5 bases). CDR1 and CDR2 from the germline V gene are MNHEY and SMNVEV (reference sequence). The CDR3 contains 15 residues. Deletions cut 6 bases from V and 0 bases from J, with 14 bases between. The CDR3 here is CASRIRTSANYGYTF. The CDR3 nucleotides read TGTGCCAGCAGGATACGGACATCAGCTAACTATGGCTACACCTTC.

Only a few counts were recorded for this clonotype. J is TRBJ2-1 and V is TRBV20-1, with D perhaps matching TRBD1 or TRBD2 (5 bases each). Trimming took 0 bases from V and 8 from J, leaving 14 bases between them. Germline loops: CDR1 DFQATT, CDR2 SNEGSKA (reference sequence). The CDR3 is 14 amino acids. The CDR3 is CSARDPELGDEQFF. The CDR3 DNA reads TGCAGTGCTAGAGATCCGGAACTAGGGGATGAGCAGTTCTTC.

This chain links TRBV29-1 with TRBJ2-2; maybe TRBD2 (7 bases). Germline assignment: CDR1 SQVTM and CDR2 ANQGSEA. The CDR3 loop spans 14 amino acids. V lost 6 bases, J lost 1 base, and 12 bases lay in between. The CDR3 nucleotides read TGCAGCGTCGGGGGGCGAGGGAACACCGGGGAGCTGTTTTTT. This codes for CSVGGRGNTGELFF.

The chain couples TRBV29-1 to TRBJ2-3; D could derive from TRBD1 or TRBD2 (5 bases each). Trimming pared 6 bases from V and 4 bases from J, leaving 11 bases between. Germline loops: CDR1 SQVTM, CDR2 ANQGSEA. The CDR3 covers 12 residues. As DNA, the CDR3 is TGCAGCGTCCCCGGGGCCCCAGATACGCAGTATTTT. Its protein is CSVPGAPDTQYF.

This clonotype appeared a few times. The chain combines TRBV15 with TRBJ2-4; D perhaps matches TRBD1 (6 bases). CDR1 is LNHNV and CDR2 is YYDKDF in the germline V gene (reference sequence). The CDR3 loop spans 15 amino acids. Deletions cut 0 bases from V and 8 bases from J, with 14 bases between. Here the CDR3 DNA reads TGTGCCACCAGCAGAGATCCCAGGGGATCAGACATTCAGTACTTC. As protein: CATSRDPRGSDIQYF.

The sample holds a few counts of this clonotype. The CDR3 nucleotides are TGTGCCAGCAGTTATAGGGCCGGATACTCTGGAAACACCATATATTTT. It is translated as CASSYRAGYSGNTIYF. V usage is TRBV6-5 and J usage is TRBJ1-3; no firm D call. Germline assignment: CDR1 MNHEY and CDR2 SVGAGI. Trimming stripped 3 bases from V and 0 bases from J, with 12 bases between. This CDR3 contains 16 residues.

V and J are TRBV12-3 or TRBV12-4 and TRBJ2-2, with D perhaps being TRBD1 or TRBD2 (5 bases each). Trimming took 6 bases from V and 4 from J, leaving 15 bases between them. The length of the CDR3 is 15 residues. CDR3 sequence (DNA): TGTGCCAGCAGACGGGACCAATCCTTCACCGGGGAGCTGTTTTTT. It translates to CASRRDQSFTGELFF.

A few counts support this clonotype. This sequence joins TRBV2 and TRBJ1-2; weak D call: TRBD1 (5 bases). V was clipped by 6 bases and J by 1 base, with 15 bases between them. The CDR3 totals 15 residues. Germline-derived CDR1 and CDR2 are SNHLY and FYNNEI. CDR3 in DNA: TGTGCCAGCAGCGGGGGGGACGGAATTAACTATGGCTACACCTTC. Its translation: CASSGGDGINYGYTF.

The CDR3 region has the DNA TGTGCCAGCAGCTTAGGTGACCCCGGGGAGCTGTTTTTT. Amino acids: CASSLGDPGELFF. The J gene is TRBJ2-2, the V gene TRBV11-2, with D hard to call. Deletions cut 1 base from V and 6 bases from J, with 6 bases between. Germline V gene data show CDR1 as SGHAT and CDR2 as FQNNGV. This CDR3 is built from 13 residues.

This clonotype occurred many times. V is TRBV5-1 and J is TRBJ2-7; 11 nucleotides line up with TRBD2. V trimming: 4 bases; J trimming: 2 bases; junction bases outside the gene matches: 2. This CDR3 has 14 amino acids. Germline CDR1 reads SGHRS; CDR2 reads YFSETQ. The CDR3, as DNA: TGCGCCAGCAGCGTTAGCGGGAGGGCCTACGAGCAGTACTTC. As protein: CASSVSGRAYEQYF.

This clonotype occurred a few times. The J gene is TRBJ1-2, the V gene TRBV28, with D tentatively TRBD1 (5 bases). The CDR3 is made up of 14 amino acids. Germline values: CDR1 MDHEN, CDR2 SYDVKM. Trimming took 2 bases from V and 6 from J, leaving 13 bases between them. CDR3 region: CASSLARQSHGYTF. CDR3 in DNA: TGTGCCAGCAGTTTAGCCCGACAGAGCCATGGCTACACCTTC.

The chain combines TRBV11-1 with TRBJ2-1; D remains unclear. Germline assignment: CDR1 SGHAT and CDR2 FQDESV (reference sequence). Trimming took off 4 bases at V and 10 bases at J, with 8 bases between the two ends. CDR3 length equals 11 residues. The CDR3 coding sequence is TGTGCCAGCAGCTCCTCGGAGGAGCAGTTCTTC. Amino acid sequence: CASSSSEEQFF.

The rearrangement uses TRBV2 and TRBJ2-3, with TRBD2 identical over 7 bases. The CDR3 totals 15 residues. Losses at the gene ends were 8 bases for V and 2 bases for J; bases not matched to a gene: 10. Germline-derived CDR1 and CDR2 are SNHLY and FYNNEI. The CDR3 bases are TGTGCCAGCTGGGGAGCGGGGTCTAACACAGATACGCAGTATTTT. Translated, it gives CASWGAGSNTDTQYF.

J is TRBJ2-1 and V is TRBV7-8; no clear D gene. The germline gives CDR1 SGHVS, CDR2 FQNEAQ. The CDR3 spans 15 residues. V lost 1 base and J 0 bases, leaving 7 bases between the germline ends. The CDR3 region is CASSLVESSYNEQFF. DNA of the CDR3: TGTGCCAGCAGCTTAGTTGAGAGCTCCTACAATGAGCAGTTCTTC.

J is TRBJ1-1 and V is TRBV12-3 or TRBV12-4; D gene unclear. The CDR3 is 14 residues long. V gave up 3 bases and J gave up 11 bases, with 19 bases separating them. DNA for the CDR3: TGTGCCAGCAGTTTTCCACAGCCCTGGGCCGAGGCTTTCTTT. Amino acid sequence: CASSFPQPWAEAFF.

The CDR3 coding sequence is TGTGCCAGCAGCGTAGAGGGCCGGAGGTTCACCGGGGAGCTGTTTTTT. It specifies CASSVEGRRFTGELFF. The chain uses TRBV9 and TRBJ2-2, with D maybe TRBD2 (5 bases). Germline CDR1 SGDLS, CDR2 YYNGEE. Trimming stripped 0 bases from V and 4 bases from J, with 13 bases between. The CDR3 has 16 amino acids. Together with reference TRBV9 and TRBJ2-2, the CDR3 gives the full variable domain: DSGVTQTPKHLITATGQRVTLRCSPRSGDLSVYWYQQSLDQGLQFLIQYYNGEERAKGNILERFSAQQFPDLHSELNLSSLELGDSALYFCASSVEGRRFTGELFFGEGSRLTVL.

This chain connects TRBV5-1 to TRBJ1-1; D call uncertain. The CDR3 has 15 residues. The germline CDR1 and CDR2 sequences are SGHRS and YFSETQ. Trimming took 4 bases from V and 3 from J, leaving 16 bases between them. CDR3 residues: CASSGREDGYTEAFF. The CDR3, as DNA: TGCGCCAGCAGCGGGCGGGAGGATGGTTACACTGAAGCTTTCTTT.

A remark on this clonotype: Its ends do not fully match the called genes, so a read error is possible. V gene TRBV3-1 combines with J gene TRBJ2-1, with 7 bases matching TRBD2. The CDR3 is 15 residues long. Germline lookup yields CDR1 LGHDT and CDR2 YNNKEL (reference sequence). This CDR3 reads CATSHPSGTYNEQFF. The CDR3 region has the DNA TGTGCCACCAGCCATCCCAGCGGGACCTACAATGAGCAGTTCTTC.

There are a few counts of this clonotype. The chain joins TRBV15 to TRBJ2-7; D gene uncertain. Germline CDR1 LNHNV, CDR2 YYDKDF (reference sequence). CDR3 size: 13 residues. Trimming pared 0 bases from V and 2 bases from J, leaving 5 bases between. CDR3 residues: CATSREVTYEQYV. Written as DNA, the CDR3 is TGTGCCACCAGCAGAGAGGTGACCTACGAGCAGTACGTC.

Details on this clonotype: One end of the junction does not line up with germline, which may come from a read error. V usage is TRBV12-3 or TRBV12-4 and J usage is TRBJ2-6, with a tentative D call TRBD2 (5 bases). This CDR3 comprises 18 residues. The CDR3 is CACSLGRVEISGANVLTF. The DNA for the CDR3 is TGTGCCTGCAGTCTAGGGCGGGTGGAAATCTCTGGGGCCAACGTCCTGACTTTC.

This clonotype was seen a handful of times. The V and J genes are TRBV5-8 and TRBJ2-7; 8 bases are shared with TRBD2. This CDR3 contains 17 residues. J was trimmed by 5 bases and V by 3 bases; bases with no gene match: 16. In germline, CDR1 is SGHTS, CDR2 YDEGEE. The DNA for the CDR3 is TGTGCCAGCAGCTCTTGGATTAATACGGCGGGAGGCGACGAGCAGTACTTC. This sequence encodes CASSSWINTAGGDEQYF.

The chain employs TRBV11-2 and TRBJ2-3; D may be TRBD1 (5 bases). Germline V gene lookup returns CDR1 SGHAT and CDR2 FQNNGV. The CDR3 is 20 amino acids. The ends were cut back, 0 bases at V and 0 bases at J, with 22 bases in the middle. This CDR3 reads CASSLDLYIFGHHSTDTQYF. The CDR3 DNA reads TGTGCCAGCAGCTTAGATCTGTACATATTTGGACACCATAGCACAGATACGCAGTATTTT.

This clonotype has at least ten counts. The rearrangement links TRBV20-1 to TRBJ1-1, with 7 bases matching TRBD1. The CDR3 has 15 residues. The V gene's germline CDR1 is DFQATT and CDR2 SNEGSKA (reference sequence). J gave up 5 bases and V 4 bases, and 13 bases lay outside the gene matches. The DNA of the CDR3 is TGCAGTGCTAACATTCTATTCAGGGGGAGGACTGAAGCTTTCTTT. Its translation is CSANILFRGRTEAFF.

This clonotype was seen repeatedly, ten times or more. V and J are TRBV29-1 and TRBJ2-7, with D perhaps matching TRBD2 (6 bases). V gave up 2 bases and J gave up 2 bases, with 10 bases separating them. The CDR3 is 13 amino acids. From germline, CDR1 is SQVTM and CDR2 ANQGSEA. This CDR3 is CSVETGRTYEQYF. As DNA, the CDR3 is TGCAGCGTTGAAACGGGGAGGACCTACGAGCAGTACTTC.